This note documents a single T cell receptor (beta chain) sequence. The antigen is undetermined. The data stem from a study of vaccination and CD4 T cells after COVID-19. The treatment is: approximately nine-day PBMC culture with coronavirus spike peptide pools or control peptides (ViraFEST assay). ViraFEST grew antigen-specific T cells using peptide pools, then sequenced TCRs. Patients returned positive PCR results between March and December 2020, earlier than US Alpha, Beta and Delta variants. CDR1 is MDHEN and CDR2 is SYDVKM in the germline V gene. The V end was cut by 1 base, the J end by 2 bases, with 9 bases between. The CDR3 length is 14 residues. Scientists ran DNA taken from cultured CD4+ T cells through the Oncomine TCR Beta short-read assay for sequencing. Via MiXCR, TCRdb re-called the PCR reads, giving one row per CDR3 protein. Among 21,000 or so distinct CDR3 sequences listed, roughly 50% were seen once.

The chain links TRBV28 to TRBJ2-7; D ambiguous. The TCR was taken from a human donor who had recovered from COVID-19. Specimen: CD4+ T cells from blood, cultured in vitro. CDR3 sequence: CASSLSRPTYEQYF. DNA of the CDR3: TGTGCCAGCAGTTTATCCAGGCCTACCTACGAGCAGTACTTC. The full variable domain, completed using reference TRBV28 and TRBJ2-7, is DVKVTQSSRYLVKRTGEKVFLECVQDMDHENMFWYRQDPGLGLRLIYFSYDVKMKEKGDIPEGYSVSREKKERFSLILESASTNQTSMYLCASSLSRPTYEQYFGPGTRLTVT.